The entry that follows covers one T cell receptor (beta chain) sequence. This sample includes further DNA sequences coding for the same CDR3. Method: immunoSEQ multiplex PCR; TCRdb's copy keeps in-frame clones and lacks some. The table includes more than 300,000 clones, more than 75% detected once. This record comes from a study of blood T cell repertoires in COVID-19. About the research overall: Symptom resolution, clearance, or two negative PCRs marked the recovered donors of Cohort 3.

This CDR3 contains 15 residues. Trimming stripped 3 bases from V and 1 base from J, with 10 bases between. Germline V gene sequence: CDR1 KGHSH, CDR2 LQKENI. The source is a middle-aged man in a cohort exposed to, infected with or recovered from COVID-19 (not recorded which). The chain joins TRBV18 to TRBJ1-3; the D gene is possibly TRBD1 (6 bases). The sequencing input was PBMCs or T cells enriched from blood (not recorded which). CDR3 region: CASSPSGTSGNTIYF. CDR3 bases: TGTGCCAGCTCACCGTCCGGGACATCTGGAAACACCATATATTTT.